Following are 13 T cell receptor beta chains from one sample sequenced in a study of T cell repertoires in cytomegalovirus infection. Their cognate antigens are unknown. TCRdb processed the reads anew with MiXCR; each CDR3 protein has one entry. The sample contains roughly 340,000 distinct CDR3 sequences, roughly 29% of which appear only once. The sequences come from cultured PBMCs, collected from culture after CMV antigen stimulation. The origin of the receptors is a human donor in good health (CMV status not recorded). Some clones in this sample may be carry-over from other donors' samples.

This clonotype was found many times. The V gene is TRBV7-2, the J gene TRBJ1-5; TRBD1 might be the D (5 bases). V was cut by 5 bases and J by 11 bases, with 16 bases left in between. The CDR3 has 13 amino acids. Looked up from germline, CDR1 is SGHTA and CDR2 is FQGNSA. The CDR3 DNA reads TGTGCCAGCAGCACCGGGACCCAAGGGGCCCAGCATTTT. It yields the protein CASSTGTQGAQHF.

This clonotype was picked up one time. V and J are TRBV19 and TRBJ1-2; D perhaps matches TRBD1 (5 bases). V was pared by 5 bases and J by 4 bases, with 14 bases between. Germline loops: CDR1 LNHDA, CDR2 SQIVND (reference sequence). The CDR3 sequence is 14 residues long. The CDR3 DNA reads TGTGCCAGTAGTTCCCTCGGGGGGGGCTATGGCTACACCTTC. This codes for CASSSLGGGYGYTF.

This clonotype has a handful of counts. This chain uses TRBV6-6 with TRBJ1-1, with D unclear. V was pared by 0 bases and J by 1 base, with 18 bases between. This CDR3 comprises 18 residues. Germline values: CDR1 MNHNY, CDR2 SVGAGI (reference sequence). The CDR3 protein is CASSYSKRFGLRNTEAFF. CDR3 nucleotides: TGTGCCAGCAGTTACTCGAAGAGGTTCGGTTTGAGGAACACTGAAGCTTTCTTT.

This clonotype was found a few times. This rearrangement joins TRBV10-3 to TRBJ1-1; 8 bases map to TRBD1. V was pared by 6 bases and J by 1 base, with 4 bases of the junction left unmatched. CDR3 length: 14 residues. Per the germline V gene, CDR1 is ENHRY and CDR2 is SYGVKD. CDR3 protein: CAIRTDRENTEAFF. The CDR3 nucleotides are TGTGCCATCAGGACGGACAGGGAGAACACTGAAGCTTTCTTT.

This clonotype was counted a few times. The chain has TRBV6-6 and TRBJ2-7; perhaps TRBD2 as D (6 bases). The germline V gene encodes CDR1 MNHNY and CDR2 SVGAGI (reference sequence). CDR3 length: 13 residues. V lost 2 bases to trimming and J lost 7 bases, with 12 bases between them. The CDR3 DNA follows: TGTGCCAGCAGTTACACTAGGGCGGGGGAGCAGTACTTC. Translation gives CASSYTRAGEQYF.

This clonotype was counted a few times. This sequence joins TRBV6-1 and TRBJ2-5; D is unresolved. V was shortened by 8 bases and J by 3 bases, with 13 bases between the two germline ends. Per the germline V gene, CDR1 is MNHNS and CDR2 is SASEGT. This CDR3 contains 13 residues. The CDR3 sequence: CASLSQRKETQYF. The CDR3 bases are TGTGCCAGCCTCTCGCAGAGAAAAGAGACCCAGTACTTC.

The chain is built from TRBV27 and TRBJ1-5, with 9 bases fitting TRBD1. Looked up from germline, CDR1 is MNHEY and CDR2 is SMNVEV (reference sequence). This CDR3 is 14 amino acids long. With 6 bases clipped from V and 9 bases from J, the junction kept 9 bases outside the gene matches. CDR3 sequence (DNA): TGTGCCAGCAGAGACAGGGGGACGATTCGGCCCCAGCATTTT. Encoded protein: CASRDRGTIRPQHF.

This clonotype was recorded a few times. The gene calls are TRBV6-6 and TRBJ2-5; D may correspond to TRBD1 or TRBD2 (5 bases each). This CDR3 is built from 12 residues. Germline loops: CDR1 MNHNY, CDR2 SVGAGI (reference sequence). Trimming took 6 bases from V and 4 from J, leaving 9 bases between them. The CDR3 DNA follows: TGTGCCAGCAGGGGGGATGTAGAGACCCAGTACTTC. Protein: CASRGDVETQYF.

The count of this clonotype is one. This chain uses TRBV6-2 or TRBV6-3 with TRBJ1-1; D possibly corresponds to TRBD1 (5 bases). Germline V gene data show CDR1 as MNHEY and CDR2 as SVGEGT. CDR3 length: 12 amino acids. V was trimmed by 6 bases and J by 7 bases, leaving 12 bases between them. As DNA, the CDR3 is TGTGCCAGCAGCTGGGACCCGTATGAAGCTTTCTTT. Its protein is CASSWDPYEAFF.

The V gene is TRBV28, the J gene TRBJ1-4; D ambiguous. This CDR3 has 14 amino acids. CDR1 MDHEN and CDR2 SYDVKM come from the germline V gene. Trimming removed 4 bases from V and 5 bases from J, with 11 bases in between. The CDR3 region is CASSSRTANEKLFF. The CDR3 DNA follows: TGTGCCAGCAGTTCCAGGACGGCCAATGAAAAACTGTTTTTT. The variable domain in full, completed from reference TRBV28 and TRBJ1-4, reads DVKVTQSSRYLVKRTGEKVFLECVQDMDHENMFWYRQDPGLGLRLIYFSYDVKMKEKGDIPEGYSVSREKKERFSLILESASTNQTSMYLCASSSRTANEKLFFGSGTQLSVL.

This rearrangement joins TRBV7-3 to TRBJ1-1; D is perhaps TRBD1 (5 bases). Germline-derived CDR1 and CDR2 are SGHTA and FQGTGA. This CDR3 spans 13 amino acids. The V end lost 2 bases, the J end lost 6 bases, and 10 bases lay between the germline ends. The CDR3 reads CASSLGAGAEAFF. The CDR3 DNA reads as TGTGCCAGCAGCTTAGGTGCGGGGGCTGAAGCTTTCTTT.

The J gene is TRBJ1-2, the V gene TRBV19; the D is unclear. CDR3 size: 15 residues. With 5 bases removed from V and 4 bases from J, the gap between germline ends came to 17 bases. Per the germline V gene, CDR1 is LNHDA and CDR2 is SQIVND (reference sequence). The CDR3 DNA reads as TGTGCCAGTAGTCAGAGAATTGGCATTTCCTATGGCTACACCTTC. Residues: CASSQRIGISYGYTF.

In the case of this clonotype: One end of the junction does not line up with germline, which may come from a read error. CDR3 sequence: CASSLTPGQKAFF. CDR3 sequence (DNA): TGTGCTAGCAGCTTAACCCCGGGACAAAAAGCTTTCTTT. The chain is built from TRBV7-7 and TRBJ1-1; maybe TRBD1 (6 bases). The germline gives CDR1 SSHAT, CDR2 FNYEAQ (reference sequence). The CDR3 covers 13 residues.